A single sample is the source of the 15 T cell receptor beta chains below, sequenced in a study of CD8+ T cells in alopecia areata. Sequencing relied on a cDNA template that was reverse transcribed from extracted RNA. TCRdb's table, derived via immunoSEQ multiplex PCR, lists solely in-frame clones and lacks some. The data hold 100,000 to 150,000 clones, with approximately 38% observed a single time. The sequenced material came from CD4+ T cells sorted from blood. These receptor sequences come from a human donor with alopecia areata.

V and J are TRBV7-9 and TRBJ2-7; either TRBD1 or TRBD2 may supply D (7 bases each). From germline, CDR1 is SEHNR and CDR2 FQNEAQ (reference sequence). V shed 6 bases and J shed 2 bases, with 20 bases lying between them. The CDR3 length is 16 residues. The CDR3 DNA sequence: TGTGCCAGCAGGAGGGAGGGGGGACAGACAACCTACGAGCAGTACTTC. The encoded protein is CASRREGGQTTYEQYF.

CDR3 sequence reads: CASSVARGGYGYTF. The CDR3 bases are TGTGCCAGCAGCGTAGCACGGGGGGGATACGGCTACACCTTC. This chain links TRBV9 with TRBJ1-2; a possible D gene is TRBD1 (5 bases). This CDR3 region has 14 residues. Deletions cut 0 bases from V and 8 bases from J, with 14 bases between. CDR1 and CDR2 from the germline V gene are SGDLS and YYNGEE.

V and J are TRBV27 and TRBJ1-2; 7 positions match TRBD1. After removal of 4 bases from V and 6 bases from J, the junction contained 5 bases not matched to a gene. The CDR3 sequence is 13 residues long. Per germline, CDR1 MNHEY and CDR2 SMNVEV (reference sequence). The CDR3 spells CASSYRQGDGYTF. The DNA of the CDR3 is TGTGCCAGCAGTTATAGACAGGGCGATGGCTACACCTTC.

The J gene is TRBJ2-7, the V gene TRBV29-1; D may be TRBD1 or TRBD2 (5 bases each). Per the germline V gene, CDR1 is SQVTM and CDR2 is ANQGSEA. The CDR3 is made up of 13 amino acids. V shed 3 bases and J shed 1 base, with 10 bases lying between them. CDR3 region: CSVDRDGSYEQYF. In DNA form, the CDR3 reads TGCAGCGTTGATAGGGACGGGTCCTACGAGCAGTACTTC.

This clone occurred a few times. V usage is TRBV2 and J usage is TRBJ1-1; maybe TRBD1 (5 bases). Trimming removed 6 bases at V and 3 bases at J, with 11 bases between. The length of the CDR3 is 13 residues. CDR1 and CDR2 from the germline V gene are SNHLY and FYNNEI. CDR3 loop: CASRRRGDTEAFF. DNA of the CDR3: TGTGCCAGCAGAAGGCGGGGGGACACTGAAGCTTTCTTT.

The chain joins TRBV23-1 to TRBJ1-2; a possible D gene is TRBD1 (5 bases). TRBV23-1 is an open reading frame, and its role is uncertain. V lost 6 bases to trimming and J lost 5 bases, with 22 bases between them. This CDR3 is 16 amino acids long. The CDR3 sequence: CASRIGGRTSDYGYTF. The CDR3 nucleotides are TGCGCCAGCAGGATCGGGGGAAGGACCTCCGATTATGGCTACACCTTC.

This clone came up a few times. The chain combines TRBV7-2 with TRBJ2-1; 9 nucleotides agree with TRBD2. The CDR3 has 16 residues. The J segment lost 4 bases and the V segment lost 5 bases, leaving 9 bases of the junction unmatched. CDR1 is SGHTA and CDR2 is FQGNSA in the germline V gene. CDR3 amino acids: CASSPPGLALYNEQFF. In DNA, the CDR3 is TGTGCCAGCAGCCCCCCCGGACTAGCGCTTTACAATGAGCAGTTCTTC.

V is TRBV5-1 and J is TRBJ2-7, with TRBD1 identical over 7 bases. Unmatched junction bases numbered 4, after V lost 4 bases and J lost 0 bases. This CDR3 is 14 amino acids long. The germline gives CDR1 SGHRS, CDR2 YFSETQ. The DNA of the CDR3 is TGCGCCAGCAGCATCGGGACAGTCTCCTACGAGCAGTACTTC. It is translated as CASSIGTVSYEQYF.

This clone has a handful of counts. V gene TRBV29-1 combines with J gene TRBJ1-2, with a weak D call TRBD1 (5 bases). This CDR3 contains 15 residues. Trimming shortened V by 7 bases and J by 0 bases, and 18 bases separated the two germline ends. The V gene's germline CDR1 is SQVTM and CDR2 ANQGSEA. The CDR3 sequence is CSAHPLGGTNYGYTF. The CDR3 DNA follows: TGCAGCGCTCACCCCTTGGGGGGTACTAACTATGGCTACACCTTC.

The chain links TRBV15 to TRBJ2-3; 8 bases fit TRBD2. This CDR3 has 14 residues. Trimming cost V 8 bases and J 0 bases; bases outside gene matches: 4. Germline CDR1 LNHNV, CDR2 YYDKDF (reference sequence). The CDR3 DNA reads as TGTGCCACCCGACTAGCGATTAGCACAGATACGCAGTATTTT. This translates into CATRLAISTDTQYF.

The chain is built from TRBV30 and TRBJ2-1; unclear D gene. Germline assignment: CDR1 GTSNPN and CDR2 SVGIG (reference sequence). With 2 bases removed from V and 5 bases from J, the gap between germline ends came to 4 bases. The CDR3 contains 11 residues. CDR3 sequence (DNA): TGTGCCTGGAGTCAAAACAATGAGCAGTTCTTC. This encodes CAWSQNNEQFF.

The V call is TRBV23-1, the J call TRBJ2-2; D not resolved. TRBV23-1 is designated an ORF whose function remains uncertain. The CDR3 is 14 amino acids. Trimming removed 3 bases at V and 10 bases at J, with 15 bases between. CDR3 loop: CASSHRRPPAELFF. CDR3 bases: TGCGCCAGCAGTCACCGCCGACCGCCCGCGGAGCTGTTTTTT.

The V call is TRBV30, the J call TRBJ1-5; 8 bases agree with TRBD1. This CDR3 comprises 12 residues. The ends lost 5 bases at V and 15 bases at J; junction bases unmatched: 12. Germline CDR1 reads GTSNPN; CDR2 reads SVGIG (reference sequence). The CDR3 sequence is CAWGQTGARRHF. The CDR3 nucleotides are TGTGCCTGGGGACAGACAGGGGCTCGACGGCATTTT. The variable domain in full, with the rest retrieved from reference TRBV30 and TRBJ1-5, is SQTIHQWPATLVQPVGSPLSLECTVEGTSNPNLYWYRQAAGRGLQLLFYSVGIGQISSEVPQNLSASRPQDRQFILSSKKLLLSDSGFYLCAWGQTGARRHFGDGTRLSIL.

This sequence joins TRBV29-1 and TRBJ1-2; 9 bases agree with TRBD1. V was pared by 4 bases and J by 4 bases, with 7 bases of the junction left unmatched. The CDR3 runs 14 residues. Germline assignment: CDR1 SQVTM and CDR2 ANQGSEA. For the CDR3, the DNA is TGCAGCGTTGGTGAAAGGGACAGGGCCTATGGCTACACCTTC. This encodes CSVGERDRAYGYTF.

V and J are TRBV29-1 and TRBJ2-7; 7 bases map to TRBD2. V trimming: 6 bases; J trimming: 1 base; junction bases outside the gene matches: 6. Germline CDR1 is SQVTM and CDR2 is ANQGSEA. This CDR3 comprises 13 residues. The chain's CDR3 is CSVGTTRSYEQYF. The CDR3 bases are TGCAGCGTCGGGACTACCCGTTCCTACGAGCAGTACTTC.